This T cell receptor beta chain was sequenced in a study of blood T cell repertoires in COVID-19. At the level of the study: Both acute and convalescent COVID-19 samples were obtained from the United States, Italy and Spain. Sources were T cells, B-cell-depleted T cells, or PBMCs; the material itself was cDNA or gDNA.

In the authors' methods: Using reference gene primer amplification, nucleated cell counts were estimated. Libraries were prepared by immunoSEQ multiplex PCR; TCRdb keeps only in-frame clonotypes and omits some of them. From that table come the V and J calls and clone size; the DNA was used to work out D and trimming. The sample holds about 130,000 clones; about 89% are singletons and the top ten take 2% to 3%. The CDR3 runs to 15 residues. Losses at the gene ends were 3 bases for V and 5 bases for J; bases not matched to a gene: 5. Germline CDR1 and CDR2: SGHRS and YFSETQ. The chain combines TRBV5-1 with TRBJ2-1; TRBD1 matches 10 bases. Sample: peripheral blood. This receptor was taken from a man aged 45-65 years with active COVID-19. The CDR3 DNA is TGCGCCAGCAGCTCCCTAGGGACAGGGGACAATGAGCAGTTCTTC. Translating gives CASSSLGTGDNEQFF.